This T cell receptor (beta chain) was identified during a study of CD8 T cells in Susac syndrome. This clonotype was seen once. TCR beta from blood CD8+ and CD4+ T cells was sequenced. The authors reverse transcribed 0.5 to 1 ug RNA with random hexamers. immunoSEQ multiplex PCR amplified TCR beta CDR3 across 54 Vbeta, 13 Jbeta. One entry per CDR3 protein results from TCRdb running MiXCR on the immunoSEQ multiplex PCR reads. The sample consists of 100,000 to 150,000 distinct CDR3 sequences, 85% to 95% of them appearing once. Germline V gene data show CDR1 as KGHSH and CDR2 as LQKENI. The length of the CDR3 is 13 residues. V lost 2 bases and J 4 bases, leaving 5 bases between the germline ends.

The receptor was isolated from a human donor with multiple sclerosis. Sequencing input: CD4+ T cells from PBMCs. J is TRBJ1-4 and V is TRBV18; D is undetermined. CDR3 sequence: CASSPGSNEKLFF. The DNA for the CDR3 is TGTGCCAGCTCACCAGGAAGTAATGAAAAACTGTTTTTT.